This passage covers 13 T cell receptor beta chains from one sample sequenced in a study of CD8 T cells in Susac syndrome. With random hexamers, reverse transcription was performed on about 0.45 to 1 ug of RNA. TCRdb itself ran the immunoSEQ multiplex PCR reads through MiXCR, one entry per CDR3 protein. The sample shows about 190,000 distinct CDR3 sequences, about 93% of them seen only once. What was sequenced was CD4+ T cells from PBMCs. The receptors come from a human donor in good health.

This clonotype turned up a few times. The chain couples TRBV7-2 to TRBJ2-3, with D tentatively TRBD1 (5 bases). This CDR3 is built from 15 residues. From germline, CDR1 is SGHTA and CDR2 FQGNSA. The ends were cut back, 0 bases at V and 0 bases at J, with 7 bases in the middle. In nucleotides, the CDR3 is TGTGCCAGCAGCTTAGCAGGGGCTAGCACAGATACGCAGTATTTT. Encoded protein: CASSLAGASTDTQYF.

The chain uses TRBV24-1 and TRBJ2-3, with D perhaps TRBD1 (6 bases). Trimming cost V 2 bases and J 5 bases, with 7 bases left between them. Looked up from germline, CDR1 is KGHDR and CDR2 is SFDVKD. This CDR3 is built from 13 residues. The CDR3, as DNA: TGTGCCACCAGTGATTCAGGGGTAGATACGCAGTATTTT. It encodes CATSDSGVDTQYF.

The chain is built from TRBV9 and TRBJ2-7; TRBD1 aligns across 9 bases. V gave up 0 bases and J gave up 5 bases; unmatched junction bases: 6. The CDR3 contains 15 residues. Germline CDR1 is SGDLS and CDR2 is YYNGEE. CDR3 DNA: TGTGCCAGCAGCGTAGGGGGACAGGGCTACCACGAGCAGTACTTC. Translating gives CASSVGGQGYHEQYF.

The CDR3 bases are TGCAGCGTTGAGGCGGGGGGGCGGTGGGGTACGCAGTATTTT. The encoded protein is CSVEAGGRWGTQYF. The rearrangement uses TRBV29-1 and TRBJ2-3; 9 bases align to TRBD2. Germline V CDR1 and CDR2: SQVTM, ANQGSEA. The CDR3 is made up of 14 amino acids. V was clipped by 3 bases and J by 8 bases; unmatched bases: 9.

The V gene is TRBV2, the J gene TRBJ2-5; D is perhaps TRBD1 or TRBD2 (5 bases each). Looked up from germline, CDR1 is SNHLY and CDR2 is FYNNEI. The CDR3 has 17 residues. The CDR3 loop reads CASVKQRGTLYQETQYF. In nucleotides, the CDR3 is TGTGCTAGCGTAAAGCAACGGGGCACCTTGTACCAAGAGACCCAGTACTTC.

The CDR3 DNA sequence: TGTGCCAGCAGCCCTGGGACTAGCGGGGGACTGGGCAAAAACATTCAGTACTTC. This encodes CASSPGTSGGLGKNIQYF. The chain combines TRBV5-4 with TRBJ2-4; 14 bases fit TRBD2. This CDR3 is built from 18 residues. Germline CDR1 and CDR2: SGHNT and YYREEE (reference sequence). The junction had 9 bases not matched to a gene; V was cut back by 4 bases and J by 3 bases.

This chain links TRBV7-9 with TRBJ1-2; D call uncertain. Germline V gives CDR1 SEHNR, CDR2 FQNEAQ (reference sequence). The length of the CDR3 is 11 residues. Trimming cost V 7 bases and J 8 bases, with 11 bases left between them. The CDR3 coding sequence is TGTGCCAGCACCCTTATCCACGGCTACACCTTC. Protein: CASTLIHGYTF. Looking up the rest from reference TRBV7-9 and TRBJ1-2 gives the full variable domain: DTGVSQNPRHKITKRGQNVTFRCDPISEHNRLYWYRQTLGQGPEFLTYFQNEAQLEKSRLLSDRFSAERPKGSFSTLEIQRTEQGDSAMYLCASTLIHGYTFGSGTRLTVV.

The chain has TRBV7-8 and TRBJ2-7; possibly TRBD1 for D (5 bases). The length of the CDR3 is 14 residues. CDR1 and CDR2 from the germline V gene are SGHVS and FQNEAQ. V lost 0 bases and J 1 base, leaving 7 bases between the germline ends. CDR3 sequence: CASSLAGQSYEQYV. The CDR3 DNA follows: TGTGCCAGCAGCTTAGCAGGACAATCCTACGAGCAGTACGTC.

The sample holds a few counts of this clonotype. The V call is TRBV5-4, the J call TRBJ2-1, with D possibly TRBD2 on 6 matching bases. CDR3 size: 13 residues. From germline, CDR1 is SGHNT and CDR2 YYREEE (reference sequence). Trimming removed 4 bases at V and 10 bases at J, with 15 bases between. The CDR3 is CASSIGARGEQFF. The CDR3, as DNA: TGTGCCAGCAGCATCGGGGCCCGGGGGGAGCAGTTCTTC.

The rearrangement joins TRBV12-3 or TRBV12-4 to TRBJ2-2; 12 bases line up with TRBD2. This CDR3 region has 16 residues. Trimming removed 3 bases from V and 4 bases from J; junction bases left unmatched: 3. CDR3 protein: CASSFLAGGRTGELFF. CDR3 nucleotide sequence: TGTGCCAGCAGTTTCCTAGCGGGGGGGCGCACCGGGGAGCTGTTTTTT.

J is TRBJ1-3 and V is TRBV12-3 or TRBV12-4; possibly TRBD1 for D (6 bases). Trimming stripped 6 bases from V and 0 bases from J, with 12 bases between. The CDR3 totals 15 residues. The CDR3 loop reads CASSVNRDSGNTIYF. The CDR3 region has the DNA TGTGCCAGCAGCGTCAACAGGGACTCTGGAAACACCATATATTTT.

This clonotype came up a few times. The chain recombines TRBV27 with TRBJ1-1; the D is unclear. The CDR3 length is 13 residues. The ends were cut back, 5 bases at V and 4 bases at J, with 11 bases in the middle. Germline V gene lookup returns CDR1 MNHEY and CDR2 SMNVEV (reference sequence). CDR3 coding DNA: TGTGCCAGCAGTCCGGCGGGTGGCACTGAAGCTTTCTTT. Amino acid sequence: CASSPAGGTEAFF.

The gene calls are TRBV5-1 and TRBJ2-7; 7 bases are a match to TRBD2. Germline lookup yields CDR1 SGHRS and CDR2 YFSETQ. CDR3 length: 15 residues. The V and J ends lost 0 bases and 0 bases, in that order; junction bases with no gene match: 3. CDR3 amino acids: CASSLAGGSSYEQYV. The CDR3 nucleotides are TGCGCCAGCAGCTTGGCGGGGGGTAGCTCCTACGAGCAGTACGTC.